Detailed here is one T cell receptor beta chain. This sample was included in a study of blood T cell repertoires in COVID-19. The CDR3 runs 16 residues. V shed 5 bases, J shed 3 bases, and the junction held 8 bases outside the gene matches. In germline, CDR1 is WNHNN, CDR2 SYGVQD (reference sequence). As handled by the study authors: Estimates of nucleated cell counts were drawn from the amplification of reference gene primers. Clones were sequenced by immunoSEQ multiplex PCR, and TCRdb holds only the in-frame ones, with some missing. V and J calls plus clone size are reproduced from that table; the DNA served to infer D and trimming. The sample has around 260,000 clones, around 90% seen once; the top ten hold roughly 0.92%.

Sequencing was carried out using peripheral blood. This clonotype was sampled from a woman in her thirties or forties who had recovered from COVID-19. The chain joins TRBV10-1 to TRBJ2-5; the match to TRBD1 covers 11 bases. CDR3 protein: CASSPAGTGGEETQYF. The CDR3, as DNA: TGCGCCAGCAGTCCGGCCGGGACAGGGGGTGAAGAGACCCAGTACTTC.